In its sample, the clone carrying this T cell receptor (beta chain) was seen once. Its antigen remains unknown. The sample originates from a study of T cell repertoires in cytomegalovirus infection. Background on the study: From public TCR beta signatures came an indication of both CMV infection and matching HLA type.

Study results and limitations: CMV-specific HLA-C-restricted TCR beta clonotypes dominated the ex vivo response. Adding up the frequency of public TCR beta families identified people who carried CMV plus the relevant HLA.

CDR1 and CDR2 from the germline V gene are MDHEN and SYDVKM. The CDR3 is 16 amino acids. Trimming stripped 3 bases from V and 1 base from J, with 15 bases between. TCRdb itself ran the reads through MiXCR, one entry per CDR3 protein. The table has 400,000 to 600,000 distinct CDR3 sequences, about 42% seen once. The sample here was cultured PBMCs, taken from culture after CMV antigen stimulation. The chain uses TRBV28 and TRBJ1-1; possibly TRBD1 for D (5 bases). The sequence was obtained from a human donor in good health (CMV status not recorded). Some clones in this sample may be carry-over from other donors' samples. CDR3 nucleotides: TGTGCCAGCAGTTTTATGGCAGGGAGAAGGAACACTGAAGCTTTCTTT. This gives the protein CASSFMAGRRNTEAFF.